The clone carrying this T cell receptor beta chain was picked up one time. The germline V gene encodes CDR1 LGHNA and CDR2 YSLEER. V lost 2 bases to trimming and J lost 3 bases; unmatched junction nucleotides: 6. The CDR3 sequence is 16 residues long. The data derive from a study of blood T cell repertoires in COVID-19. Study-wide context: COVID-19 samples collected from the United States, Italy and Spain covered acute and convalescent phases.

Produced via immunoSEQ multiplex PCR; TCRdb's table is partial and in-frame only. The sample consists of about 34,000 clones, around 85% of them appearing once. The rearrangement uses TRBV4-3 and TRBJ1-2, with 10 nucleotides matching TRBD1. The sequence derives from a human donor with acute or convalescent COVID-19. The donor label of this sample is uncertain. The sequenced material came from peripheral blood. The CDR3 loop is CASSQLGTGAYYGYTF. CDR3 nucleotide sequence: TGCGCCAGCAGCCAACTCGGGACAGGGGCTTACTATGGCTACACCTTC.